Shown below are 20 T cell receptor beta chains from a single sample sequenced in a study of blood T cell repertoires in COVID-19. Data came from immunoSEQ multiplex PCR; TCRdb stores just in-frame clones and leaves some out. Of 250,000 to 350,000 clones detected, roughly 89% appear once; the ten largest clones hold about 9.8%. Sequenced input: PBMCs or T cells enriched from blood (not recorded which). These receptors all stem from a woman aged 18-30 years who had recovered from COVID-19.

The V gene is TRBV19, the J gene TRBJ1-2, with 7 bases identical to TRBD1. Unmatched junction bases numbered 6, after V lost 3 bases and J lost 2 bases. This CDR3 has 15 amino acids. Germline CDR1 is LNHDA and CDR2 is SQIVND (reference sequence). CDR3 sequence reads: CASSINRDRNYGYTF. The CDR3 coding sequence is TGTGCCAGTAGTATCAACCGGGACAGAAACTATGGCTACACCTTC.

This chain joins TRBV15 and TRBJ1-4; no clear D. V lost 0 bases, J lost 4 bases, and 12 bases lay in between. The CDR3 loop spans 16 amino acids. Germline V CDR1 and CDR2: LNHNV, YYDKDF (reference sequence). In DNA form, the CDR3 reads TGTGCCACCAGCAGAGATTTAAGGAGGGTTAATGAAAAACTGTTTTTT. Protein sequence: CATSRDLRRVNEKLFF.

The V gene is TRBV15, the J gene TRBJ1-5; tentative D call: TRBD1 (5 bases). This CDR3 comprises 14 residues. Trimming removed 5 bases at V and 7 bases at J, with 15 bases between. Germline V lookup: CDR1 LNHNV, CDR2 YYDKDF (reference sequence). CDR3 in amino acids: CATSFRDGRQPQHF. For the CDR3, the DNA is TGTGCCACCAGCTTCCGGGACGGGAGACAGCCCCAGCATTTT.

The CDR3 protein is CASSWNPGAGGEQFF. DNA for the CDR3: TGTGCCAGCAGCTGGAACCCGGGGGCGGGGGGCGAGCAGTTCTTC. The genes are TRBV11-2 and TRBJ2-1; TRBD2 matches at 8 bases. The J segment lost 10 bases and the V segment lost 4 bases, leaving 12 bases of the junction unmatched. The germline gives CDR1 SGHAT, CDR2 FQNNGV. This CDR3 has 15 residues.

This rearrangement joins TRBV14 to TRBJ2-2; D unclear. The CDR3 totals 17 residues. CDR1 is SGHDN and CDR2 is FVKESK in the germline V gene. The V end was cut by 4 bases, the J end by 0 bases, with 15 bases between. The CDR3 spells CASSPLISTPNTGELFF. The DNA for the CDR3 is TGTGCCAGCAGCCCCCTGATATCGACACCGAACACCGGGGAGCTGTTTTTT.

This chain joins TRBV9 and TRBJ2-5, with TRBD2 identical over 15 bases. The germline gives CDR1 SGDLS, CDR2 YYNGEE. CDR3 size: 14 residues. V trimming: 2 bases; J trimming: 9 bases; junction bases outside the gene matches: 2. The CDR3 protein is CASSVGTSGRPQYF. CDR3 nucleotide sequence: TGTGCCAGCAGCGTCGGGACTAGCGGGAGGCCCCAGTACTTC.

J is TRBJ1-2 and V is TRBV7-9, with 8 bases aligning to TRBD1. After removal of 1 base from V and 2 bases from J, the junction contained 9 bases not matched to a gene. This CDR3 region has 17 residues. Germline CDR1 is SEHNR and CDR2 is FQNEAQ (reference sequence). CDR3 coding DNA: TGTGCCAGCAGCTTAGGACAGGGGATTGGGGAGAACTATGGCTACACCTTC. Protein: CASSLGQGIGENYGYTF.

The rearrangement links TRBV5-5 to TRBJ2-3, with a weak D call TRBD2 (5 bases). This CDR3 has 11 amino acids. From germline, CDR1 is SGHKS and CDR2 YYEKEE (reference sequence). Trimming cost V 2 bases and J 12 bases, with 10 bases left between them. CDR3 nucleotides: TGTGCCAGCAGCTTCGGACCGGGACAGTATTTT. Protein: CASSFGPGQYF.

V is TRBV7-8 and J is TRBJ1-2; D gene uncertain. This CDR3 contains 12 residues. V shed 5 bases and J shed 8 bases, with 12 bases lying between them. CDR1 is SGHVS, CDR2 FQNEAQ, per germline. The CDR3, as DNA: TGTGCCAGCAGCACCCGACATACCGGCTACACCTTC. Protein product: CASSTRHTGYTF.

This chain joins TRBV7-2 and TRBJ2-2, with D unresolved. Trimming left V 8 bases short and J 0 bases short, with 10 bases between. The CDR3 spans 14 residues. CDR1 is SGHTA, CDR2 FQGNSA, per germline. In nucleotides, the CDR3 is TGTGCCAGCGGAGAGAGCGCGAACACCGGGGAGCTGTTTTTT. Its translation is CASGESANTGELFF.

The CDR3 nucleotides are TGTGCCAGCAGCTCCGGGGGATTCTCTGGAAACACCATATATTTT. This encodes CASSSGGFSGNTIYF. V and J are TRBV9 and TRBJ1-3; D may be TRBD1 (5 bases). Per germline, CDR1 SGDLS and CDR2 YYNGEE. This CDR3 region has 15 residues. The V end lost 4 bases, the J end lost 0 bases, and 11 bases lay between the germline ends.

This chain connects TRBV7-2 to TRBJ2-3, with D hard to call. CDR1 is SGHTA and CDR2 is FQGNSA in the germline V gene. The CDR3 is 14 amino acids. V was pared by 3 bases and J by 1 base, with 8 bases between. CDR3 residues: CASSFSWRTDTQYF. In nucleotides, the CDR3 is TGTGCCAGCAGCTTTAGCTGGCGCACAGATACGCAGTATTTT.

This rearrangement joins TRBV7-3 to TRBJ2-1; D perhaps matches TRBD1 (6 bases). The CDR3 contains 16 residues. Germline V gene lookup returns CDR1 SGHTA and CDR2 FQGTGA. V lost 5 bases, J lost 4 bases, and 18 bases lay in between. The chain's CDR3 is CASSPGDTWVYNEQFF. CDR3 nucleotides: TGTGCCAGCAGCCCCGGGGACACCTGGGTATACAATGAGCAGTTCTTC.

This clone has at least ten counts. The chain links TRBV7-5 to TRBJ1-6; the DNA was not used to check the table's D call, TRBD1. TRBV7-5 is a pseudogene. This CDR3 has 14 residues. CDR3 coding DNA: TGTGCCAGAAGCTTACTGACACACAATTCACCCCTCCACTTT. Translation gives CARSLLTHNSPLHF.

CDR3 protein: CASKGPLTYGYTF. The CDR3 coding sequence is TGTGCCAGCAAGGGGCCCCTTACCTATGGCTACACCTTC. The V call is TRBV12-3 or TRBV12-4, the J call TRBJ1-2, with D perhaps matching TRBD1 (5 bases). The ends were cut back, 7 bases at V and 4 bases at J, with 13 bases in the middle. The CDR3 runs to 13 residues.

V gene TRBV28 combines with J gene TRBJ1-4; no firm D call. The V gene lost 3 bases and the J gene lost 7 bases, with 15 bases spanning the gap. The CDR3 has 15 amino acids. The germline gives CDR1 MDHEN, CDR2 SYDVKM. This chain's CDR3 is CASSFFGGGSEKLFF. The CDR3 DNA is TGTGCCAGCAGTTTTTTCGGTGGAGGTAGTGAAAAACTGTTTTTT.

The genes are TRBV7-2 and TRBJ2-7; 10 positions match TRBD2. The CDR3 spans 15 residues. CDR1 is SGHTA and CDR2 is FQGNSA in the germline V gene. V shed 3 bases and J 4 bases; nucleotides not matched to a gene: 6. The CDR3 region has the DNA TGTGCCAGCAGCTTCTCTAGCGGGAGCAGGTACGAGCAGTACTTC. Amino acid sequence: CASSFSSGSRYEQYF.

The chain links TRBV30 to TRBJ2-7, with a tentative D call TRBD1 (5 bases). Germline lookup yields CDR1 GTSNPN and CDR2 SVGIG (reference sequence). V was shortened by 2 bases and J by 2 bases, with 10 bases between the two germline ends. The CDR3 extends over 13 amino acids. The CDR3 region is CAWSQGEPYEQYF. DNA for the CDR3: TGTGCCTGGAGTCAGGGCGAACCCTACGAGCAGTACTTC.

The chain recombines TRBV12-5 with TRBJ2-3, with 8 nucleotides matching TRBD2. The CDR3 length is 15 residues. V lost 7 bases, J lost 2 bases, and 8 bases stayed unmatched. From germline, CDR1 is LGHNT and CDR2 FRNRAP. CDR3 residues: CASALGGATTDTQYF. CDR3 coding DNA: TGTGCTAGTGCCCTCGGGGGGGCCACCACAGATACGCAGTATTTT.

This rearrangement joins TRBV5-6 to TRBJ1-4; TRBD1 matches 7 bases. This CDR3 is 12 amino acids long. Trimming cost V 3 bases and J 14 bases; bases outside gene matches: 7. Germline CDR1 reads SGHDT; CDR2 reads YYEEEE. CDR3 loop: CASSSLQGRLFF. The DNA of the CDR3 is TGTGCCAGCAGCTCGCTACAGGGGAGGCTGTTTTTT.